Presented here are 23 T cell receptor beta chains from one specimen sequenced in a study of shared clonotypes between healthy human individuals (TCRdb year 2020). Libraries came from the immunoSEQ multiplex PCR assay. TCRdb took over this immuneACCESS table, retaining in-frame rearrangements with V and J assigned. Such tables are incomplete; in checked studies, under half of the missing clones stem from an unresolved V gene, and the remainder is unexplained. The table for this sample lists hundreds of thousands of clones; about 78% of them were counted only once. The ten most abundant clones make up approximately 1.8% of the sample. The sequenced sample was memory CD4+ T cells sorted from blood. Reading the label with the study, this specimen's cell subset or site is: CD45RA-negative fraction. The receptors here all came from a woman aged 25 to 45 in good health.

This clone was counted once. The chain recombines TRBV19 with TRBJ2-3; TRBD2 matches at 13 bases. This CDR3 spans 15 amino acids. CDR1 is LNHDA and CDR2 is SQIVND in the germline V gene (reference sequence). Trimming cost V 4 bases and J 7 bases; bases outside gene matches: 5. Here the CDR3 DNA reads TGTGCCAGTAGTACGGGACTAGCGGGACCCAATACGCAGTATTTT. This translates into CASSTGLAGPNTQYF.

This chain links TRBV6-9 with TRBJ2-4, with a weak D call TRBD2 (6 bases). Deletions cut 11 bases from V and 2 bases from J, with 25 bases between. Per germline, CDR1 MNHGY and CDR2 SVAAGI. The CDR3 length is 17 residues. CDR3 in amino acids: CASQTSGKGDSKNIQYF. As DNA, the CDR3 is TGTGCCTCTCAAACGTCAGGAAAAGGGGACTCCAAAAACATTCAGTACTTC.

J is TRBJ1-1 and V is TRBV18; no clear D. V shed 3 bases and J shed 4 bases, with 21 bases lying between them. The germline V gene encodes CDR1 KGHSH and CDR2 LQKENI. CDR3 size: 17 residues. The CDR3 region is CASSPMEVLDGGTEAFF. DNA for the CDR3: TGTGCCAGCTCACCGATGGAGGTTTTGGACGGAGGCACTGAAGCTTTCTTT.

This clone has just a few counts. The chain uses TRBV7-9 and TRBJ2-1; 12 positions agree with TRBD2. Germline CDR1 and CDR2: SEHNR and FQNEAQ (reference sequence). The CDR3 runs 15 residues. Losses at the gene ends were 3 bases for V and 6 bases for J; bases not matched to a gene: 3. The CDR3 sequence is CASSLSSGRANEQFF. CDR3 sequence (DNA): TGTGCCAGCAGCTTGTCTAGCGGGAGGGCCAATGAGCAGTTCTTC. Using reference TRBV7-9 and TRBJ2-1 for the parts outside the CDR3, the full variable domain is DTGVSQNPRHKITKRGQNVTFRCDPISEHNRLYWYRQTLGQGPEFLTYFQNEAQLEKSRLLSDRFSAERPKGSFSTLEIQRTEQGDSAMYLCASSLSSGRANEQFFGPGTRLTVL.

The CDR3 DNA is TGTGCCAGCAGTTCGAGACCAGACGTTAATGAGCAGTTCTTC. Amino acid sequence: CASSSRPDVNEQFF. The J gene is TRBJ2-1, the V gene TRBV27; D not resolved. This CDR3 region has 14 residues. Germline lookup yields CDR1 MNHEY and CDR2 SMNVEV (reference sequence). V lost 4 bases and J lost 7, with 14 bases in between.

The chain uses TRBV30 and TRBJ2-5, with D maybe TRBD1 (5 bases). The DNA end lines up better with TRBJ2-7; the J call may be wrong. This CDR3 contains 13 residues. Germline assignment: CDR1 GTSNPN and CDR2 SVGIG (reference sequence). In DNA form, the CDR3 reads TGTGCCTGGAGTAAGGGGATGGCCTACGAGCAGTACTTC. Its translation: CAWSKGMAYEQYF.

The chain uses TRBV5-1 and TRBJ2-7; D tentatively fits TRBD1 or TRBD2 (6 bases each). The CDR3 sequence is 14 residues long. V was cut by 5 bases and J by 2 bases, with 14 bases left in between. CDR1 and CDR2 from the germline V gene are SGHRS and YFSETQ. CDR3 protein: CASSGAGQTYEQYF. The DNA for the CDR3 is TGCGCCAGCAGTGGGGCGGGACAAACCTACGAGCAGTACTTC.

The V gene is TRBV6-1, the J gene TRBJ1-4, with TRBD1 matching over 11 bases. Germline assignment: CDR1 MNHNS and CDR2 SASEGT. Losses at the gene ends were 0 bases for V and 0 bases for J; bases not matched to a gene: 9. The CDR3 is 20 residues long. CDR3 nucleotide sequence: TGTGCCAGCAGTGAAGCACCCTTGGACAGGGGGCTTGCAACTAATGAAAAACTGTTTTTT. It encodes CASSEAPLDRGLATNEKLFF.

This chain links TRBV6-5 with TRBJ1-2; D is uncertain. The V gene's germline CDR1 is MNHEY and CDR2 SVGAGI. The length of the CDR3 is 12 residues. Trimming took 8 bases from V and 2 from J, leaving 9 bases between them. The CDR3 protein is CASLDSNYGYTF. In DNA form, the CDR3 reads TGTGCCAGCCTGGACTCAAACTATGGCTACACCTTC.

This clone was recorded once. The CDR3 region is CASSSGQRGTEAFF. For the CDR3, the DNA is TGTGCCAGCAGCTCCGGACAGAGGGGCACTGAAGCTTTCTTT. The V gene is TRBV7-3, the J gene TRBJ1-1, with D tentatively TRBD1 (6 bases). Per the germline V gene, CDR1 is SGHTA and CDR2 is FQGTGA. Trimming took 4 bases from V and 4 from J, leaving 13 bases between them. The CDR3 extends over 14 amino acids. The full variable domain, rest sourced from reference TRBV7-3 and TRBJ1-1, is GAGVSQTPSNKVTEKGKYVELRCDPISGHTALYWYRQSLGQGPEFLIYFQGTGAADDSGLPNDRFFAVRPEGSVSTLKIQRTERGDSAVYLCASSSGQRGTEAFFGQGTRLTVV.

This clone has only a few counts. V usage is TRBV19 and J usage is TRBJ2-6, with 12 bases that match TRBD2. Looked up from germline, CDR1 is LNHDA and CDR2 is SQIVND (reference sequence). The CDR3 is 17 amino acids. The junction had 5 bases not matched to a gene; V was cut back by 7 bases and J by 1 base. DNA for the CDR3: TGTGCCAGTATGACTAGCGGGAGTGCGTCTGGGGCCAACGTCCTGACTTTC. Amino acids: CASMTSGSASGANVLTF.

This clone was found once. The chain combines TRBV7-8 with TRBJ1-1; 9 positions match TRBD1. With 5 bases clipped from V and 0 bases from J, the junction kept 7 bases outside the gene matches. Germline V lookup: CDR1 SGHVS, CDR2 FQNEAQ. This CDR3 region has 16 residues. Here the CDR3 DNA reads TGTGCCAGCAGCGCACAGGGGGCGGAGATGAACACTGAAGCTTTCTTT. It encodes CASSAQGAEMNTEAFF.

The chain is built from TRBV7-3 and TRBJ2-1; 7 nucleotides align to TRBD2. This CDR3 spans 14 amino acids. V lost 5 bases to trimming and J lost 7 bases; unmatched junction nucleotides: 8. In germline, CDR1 is SGHTA, CDR2 FQGTGA. The CDR3 region has the DNA TGTGCCAGCAGCCCTGGCGGGGGAACGAATGAGCAGTTCTTC. Its translation is CASSPGGGTNEQFF.

In this sample, this clone turned up once. Written as DNA, the CDR3 is TGCGCCAGCAGGGTAGGGACTAGTCAAGAGTTGCCGTTCTTC. This codes for CASRVGTSQELPFF. V gene TRBV5-1 combines with J gene TRBJ2-1; 8 nucleotides match TRBD2. The V gene's germline CDR1 is SGHRS and CDR2 YFSETQ. The trim removed 5 bases at V and 15 bases at J, leaving 16 bases unmatched. The length of the CDR3 is 14 residues.

This sequence joins TRBV4-1 and TRBJ2-3; D might be TRBD2 (5 bases). CDR3 length equals 14 residues. The V end lost 7 bases, the J end lost 3 bases, and 14 bases lay between the germline ends. The V gene's germline CDR1 is MGHRA and CDR2 YSYEKL. The CDR3 here is CASTRREGTDTQYF. CDR3 DNA: TGCGCCAGCACCCGAAGAGAGGGAACAGATACGCAGTATTTT.

V is TRBV6-1 and J is TRBJ1-1, with 9 bases identical to TRBD1. The CDR3 is 15 amino acids. The germline CDR1 and CDR2 sequences are MNHNS and SASEGT. Unmatched junction bases numbered 8, after V lost 5 bases and J lost 4 bases. CDR3 bases: TGTGCCAGCAGTTCCCGGACAGGGGCGGGCACTGAAGCTTTCTTT. It encodes CASSSRTGAGTEAFF.

This clone has ten or more counts. The CDR3 is CASSLESHRLGGELFF. DNA of the CDR3: TGTGCCAGCAGCTTAGAGTCCCACCGGCTAGGGGGGGAGCTGTTTTTT. This sequence joins TRBV11-2 and TRBJ2-2; D call uncertain. Germline CDR1 SGHAT, CDR2 FQNNGV. V gave up 0 bases and J gave up 8 bases, with 16 bases separating them. This CDR3 contains 16 residues.

There are a few counts of this clone. The chain couples TRBV6-1 to TRBJ1-2; no clear D gene. In germline, CDR1 is MNHNS, CDR2 SASEGT. V lost 5 bases to trimming and J lost 8 bases, with 12 bases between them. The CDR3 has 12 amino acids. In DNA, the CDR3 is TGTGCCAGCAGTCGTTTGGGCGACGGCTACACCTTC. Amino acids: CASSRLGDGYTF.

The chain combines TRBV6-1 with TRBJ2-3, with D possibly being TRBD1 (5 bases). CDR1 is MNHNS, CDR2 SASEGT, per germline. V shed 7 bases and J shed 5 bases, with 10 bases lying between them. The length of the CDR3 is 12 residues. The CDR3 region is CASNTQGDTQYF. The CDR3 nucleotides read TGTGCCAGCAATACCCAGGGAGATACGCAGTATTTT.

The gene calls are TRBV13 and TRBJ2-1, with 8 bases that match TRBD2. Losses at the gene ends were 1 base for V and 6 bases for J; bases not matched to a gene: 5. The germline V gene encodes CDR1 PRHDT and CDR2 FYEKMQ (reference sequence). This CDR3 has 15 residues. The CDR3 here is CASSLVGLDLNEQFF. CDR3 coding DNA: TGTGCCAGCAGCTTAGTGGGACTAGACCTCAATGAGCAGTTCTTC.

This clone appeared once. The chain uses TRBV2 and TRBJ1-1; 7 bases match TRBD1. The CDR3 totals 12 residues. V gave up 5 bases and J gave up 5 bases; unmatched junction bases: 2. CDR1 SNHLY and CDR2 FYNNEI come from the germline V gene. CDR3 in amino acids: CASSRQGTEAFF. The CDR3 region has the DNA TGTGCCAGCAGTCGACAGGGAACTGAAGCTTTCTTT.

This clone was observed a few times. V usage is TRBV6-1 and J usage is TRBJ1-5, with D uncertain. Between the trimmed V and J ends, which lost 5 bases and 0 bases, there was a span of 8 bases. This CDR3 spans 14 amino acids. Per germline, CDR1 MNHNS and CDR2 SASEGT. CDR3 loop: CASSLRYSNQPQHF. In DNA, the CDR3 is TGTGCCAGCAGTCTGCGGTATAGCAATCAGCCCCAGCATTTT.

This chain links TRBV11-2 with TRBJ2-7; D possibly corresponds to TRBD2 (6 bases). Trimming removed 5 bases at V and 2 bases at J, with 13 bases between. Germline V gene sequence: CDR1 SGHAT, CDR2 FQNNGV. The length of the CDR3 is 14 residues. The CDR3 reads CASSPHGGPYEQYF. CDR3 in DNA: TGTGCCAGCAGCCCTCACGGGGGACCCTACGAGCAGTACTTC.